This T cell receptor (delta chain) was recorded in a study of gamma-delta T cells after stem cell transplantation. TCRdb re-called the RT-PCR reads using CATT. Of approximately 14,000 delta-chain clones listed, roughly 32% are singletons. In its sample, this clone was seen once. The junction departs from the called germline gene at one end, perhaps through a read error. The CDR3 totals 18 residues. Germline loops: CDR1 NSMFDY, CDR2 ISSIKDK. The sequence was obtained from a human donor. It is not recorded whose cells these are; they may come from a transplant donor. V gene TRAV29/DV5 combines with J gene TRDJ2; 12 positions match TRDD3. The sequenced material came from gamma-delta T cells. CDR3 protein: CSAISSWGIRPLTSQLFF. CDR3 sequence (DNA): TGTTCTGCAATCTCTTCCTGGGGGATACGACCTTTGACATCACAACTCTTCTTT.